Sequencing of this T cell receptor (beta chain) was carried out in a study of tumor and adjacent non-tumor tissue in lung cancer. Whole-study results and caveats: Tumor repertoires had a smaller top 100 clone share than normal lung. Higher tumor TCR diversity was associated with shorter survival.

This sample's RNA came from whole unsorted tissue. Note on this clonotype: Its specificity is unknown. The junction does not match germline at one end; this may be a read error.

TCRbeta libraries were built with three rounds of nested PCR, modified from ARM-PCR. TCRdb passed the multiplex PCR reads through MiXCR, listing each CDR3 protein once. The repertoire holds more than 85,000 distinct CDR3 sequences, with roughly three fifths as singletons. CDR3 length: 12 residues. The germline V gene has CDR1 MDHEN and CDR2 SYDVKM. V usage is TRBV28 and J usage is TRBJ2-3, with D unresolved. Material: lung tumor tissue. This sequence originates from a man between 70 and 80 years old with non-small cell lung cancer. CDR3 DNA sequence: TGTGCCAGCAGTTCTCGCACGGATACGCAGTGTTTT. Translating gives CASSSRTDTQCF.